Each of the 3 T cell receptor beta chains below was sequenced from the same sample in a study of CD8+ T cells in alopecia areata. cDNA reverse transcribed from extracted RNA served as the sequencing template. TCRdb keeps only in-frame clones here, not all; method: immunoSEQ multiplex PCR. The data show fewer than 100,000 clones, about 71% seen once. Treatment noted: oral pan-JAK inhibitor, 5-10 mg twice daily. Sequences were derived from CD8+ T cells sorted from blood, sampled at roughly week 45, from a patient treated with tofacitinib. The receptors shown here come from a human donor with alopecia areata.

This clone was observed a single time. The CDR3 DNA is TGTGCCAGTGAAGAACAGGGGGACACTGAAGCTTTCTTT. Residues: CASEEQGDTEAFF. The chain joins TRBV5-6 to TRBJ1-1; TRBD1 agrees at 8 bases. The CDR3 totals 13 residues. Trimming at V came to 8 bases and at J to 3 bases, leaving 6 bases not matched to a gene. Germline V gene sequence: CDR1 SGHDT, CDR2 YYEEEE. Together with reference TRBV5-6 and TRBJ1-1, the CDR3 gives the full variable domain: DAGVTQSPTHLIKTRGQQVTLRCSPKSGHDTVSWYQQALGQGPQFIFQYYEEEERQRGNFPDRFSGHQFPNYSSELNVNALLLGDSALYLCASEEQGDTEAFFGQGTRLTVV.

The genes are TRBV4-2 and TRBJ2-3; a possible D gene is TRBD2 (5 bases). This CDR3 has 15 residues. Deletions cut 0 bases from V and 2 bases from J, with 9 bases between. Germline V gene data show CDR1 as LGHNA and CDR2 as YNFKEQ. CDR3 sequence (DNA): TGTGCCAGCAGCCAAGAAAGCGGAACCACAGATACGCAGTATTTT. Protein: CASSQESGTTDTQYF.

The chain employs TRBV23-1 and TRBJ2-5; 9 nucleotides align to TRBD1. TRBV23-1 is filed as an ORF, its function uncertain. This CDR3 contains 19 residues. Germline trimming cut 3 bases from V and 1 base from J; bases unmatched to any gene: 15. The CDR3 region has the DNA TGCGCCAGCAGTCACGCGTCCCGGGACAGGGTCAACCTCCAAGAGACCCAGTACTTC. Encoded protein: CASSHASRDRVNLQETQYF.